This TCR beta chain was documented in a study of a mutant IDH1 vaccine in newly diagnosed glioma. This sample's time point: week 23, last vaccination. Every vaccination contained 300 ug of the mutant IDH1 20-mer peptide and was paired with topical imiquimod. A remark on this clone: The target antigen is unknown.

General observations from the study: Vaccination induced immune responses in about 93% of patients. Changes in top peripheral clonotypes did not appear linked to pseudoprogression.

CDR3 size: 16 residues. Germline CDR1 is KGHSH and CDR2 is LQKENI. Germline trimming cut 0 bases from V and 5 bases from J; bases unmatched to any gene: 3. The protocol was immunoSEQ multiplex PCR, while the TCRdb copy is restricted to in-frame clones and leaves out a portion. The sample has some 80,000 clones; approximately 85% are singletons. This TCR was sampled from a woman in her 50s with glioma. The material sequenced was PBMCs, taken from a glioma patient whose treatment included an IDH1 peptide vaccine. The rearrangement joins TRBV18 to TRBJ2-2; TRBD2 matches 10 bases. The chain's CDR3 is CASSPPELAGTGELFF. In DNA, the CDR3 is TGTGCCAGCTCACCACCGGAACTAGCGGGAACCGGGGAGCTGTTTTTT. Combining the CDR3 with reference TRBV18 and TRBJ2-2 gives the whole variable domain NAGVMQNPRHLVRRRGQEARLRCSPMKGHSHVYWYRQLPEEGLKFMVYLQKENIIDESGMPKERFSAEFPKEGPSILRIQQVVRGDSAAYFCASSPPELAGTGELFFGEGSRLTVL.